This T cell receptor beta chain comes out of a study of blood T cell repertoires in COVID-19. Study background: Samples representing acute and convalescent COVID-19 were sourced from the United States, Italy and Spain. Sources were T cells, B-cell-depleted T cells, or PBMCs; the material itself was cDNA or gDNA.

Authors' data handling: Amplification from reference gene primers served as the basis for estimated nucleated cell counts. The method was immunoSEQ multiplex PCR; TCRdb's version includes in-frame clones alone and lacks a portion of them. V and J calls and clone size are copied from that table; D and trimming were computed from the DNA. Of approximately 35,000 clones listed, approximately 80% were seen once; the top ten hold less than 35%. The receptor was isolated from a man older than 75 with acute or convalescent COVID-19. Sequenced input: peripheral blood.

CDR3 loop: CASSERTSGTTDTGELFF. The CDR3 DNA reads TGTGCCAGTAGTGAGAGGACTAGCGGGACGACGGATACCGGGGAGCTGTTTTTT. V is TRBV19 and J is TRBJ2-2, with 12 bases fitting TRBD2. Trimming took 5 bases from V and 5 from J; bases not matched to a gene: 12. Germline V gene sequence: CDR1 LNHDA, CDR2 SQIVND (reference sequence). The length of the CDR3 is 18 residues.